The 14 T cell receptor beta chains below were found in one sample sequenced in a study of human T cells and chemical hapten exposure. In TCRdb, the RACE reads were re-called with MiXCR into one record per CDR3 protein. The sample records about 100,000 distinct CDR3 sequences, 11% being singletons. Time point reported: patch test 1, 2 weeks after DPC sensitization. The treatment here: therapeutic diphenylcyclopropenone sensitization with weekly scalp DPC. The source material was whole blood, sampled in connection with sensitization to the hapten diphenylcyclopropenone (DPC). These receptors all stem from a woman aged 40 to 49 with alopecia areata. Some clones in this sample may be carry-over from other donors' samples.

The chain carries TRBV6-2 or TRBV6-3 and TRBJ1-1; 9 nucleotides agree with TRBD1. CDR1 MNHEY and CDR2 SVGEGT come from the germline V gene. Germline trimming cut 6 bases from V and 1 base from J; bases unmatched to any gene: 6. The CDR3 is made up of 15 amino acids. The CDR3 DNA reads TGTGCCAGCAGAACAGGGGGCAGTACGAACACTGAAGCTTTCTTT. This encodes CASRTGGSTNTEAFF.

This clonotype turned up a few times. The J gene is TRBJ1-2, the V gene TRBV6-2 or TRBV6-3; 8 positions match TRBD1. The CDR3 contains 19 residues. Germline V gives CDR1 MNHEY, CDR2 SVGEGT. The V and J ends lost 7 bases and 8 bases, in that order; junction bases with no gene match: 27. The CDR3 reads CASTDLPNRDRTARRGYTF. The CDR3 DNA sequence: TGTGCCAGCACCGACCTTCCCAACCGGGACAGGACGGCCCGCCGAGGCTACACCTTC.

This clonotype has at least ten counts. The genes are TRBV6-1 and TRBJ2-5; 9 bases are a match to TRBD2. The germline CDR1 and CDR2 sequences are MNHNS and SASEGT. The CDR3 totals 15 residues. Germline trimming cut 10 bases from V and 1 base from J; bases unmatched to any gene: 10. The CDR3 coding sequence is TGTGCCACGGCGGGGGGGGCCGTGCTCCAAGAGACCCAGTACTTC. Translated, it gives CATAGGAVLQETQYF.

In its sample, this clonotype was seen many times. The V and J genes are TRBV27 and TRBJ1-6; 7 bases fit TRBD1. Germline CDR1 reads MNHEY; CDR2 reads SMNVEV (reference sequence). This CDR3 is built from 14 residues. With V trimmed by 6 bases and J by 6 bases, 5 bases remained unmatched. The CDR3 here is CASSLGQVNSPLHF. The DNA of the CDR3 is TGTGCCAGCAGCTTAGGACAGGTTAATTCACCCCTCCACTTT.

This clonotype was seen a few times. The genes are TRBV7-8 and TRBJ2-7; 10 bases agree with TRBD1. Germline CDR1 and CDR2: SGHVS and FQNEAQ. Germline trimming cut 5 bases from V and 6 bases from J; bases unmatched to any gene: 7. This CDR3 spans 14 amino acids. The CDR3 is CASSQRDRGGEQYF. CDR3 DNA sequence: TGTGCCAGCAGCCAGAGGGACAGGGGAGGCGAGCAGTACTTC.

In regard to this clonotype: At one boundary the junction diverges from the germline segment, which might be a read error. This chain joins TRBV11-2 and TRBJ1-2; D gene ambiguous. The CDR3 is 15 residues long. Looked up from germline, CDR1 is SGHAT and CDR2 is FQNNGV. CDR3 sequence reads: CACSLDQRPDYGYTF. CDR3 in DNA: TGTGCCTGCAGCTTAGATCAGAGGCCTGACTATGGCTACACCTTC.

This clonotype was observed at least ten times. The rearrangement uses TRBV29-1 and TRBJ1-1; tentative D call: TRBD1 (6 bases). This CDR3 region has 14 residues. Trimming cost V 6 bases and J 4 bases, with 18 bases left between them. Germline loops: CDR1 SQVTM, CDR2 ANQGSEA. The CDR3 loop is CSVRTRGGSTEAFF. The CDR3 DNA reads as TGCAGCGTCAGAACCAGGGGTGGGAGCACTGAAGCTTTCTTT.

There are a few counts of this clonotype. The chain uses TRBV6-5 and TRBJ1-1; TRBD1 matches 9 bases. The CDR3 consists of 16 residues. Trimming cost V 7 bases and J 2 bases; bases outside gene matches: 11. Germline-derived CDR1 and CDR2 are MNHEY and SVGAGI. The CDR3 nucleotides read TGTGCCAGCAATCAAGGGGGGACAGGGCACAACACTGAAGCTTTCTTT. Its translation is CASNQGGTGHNTEAFF.

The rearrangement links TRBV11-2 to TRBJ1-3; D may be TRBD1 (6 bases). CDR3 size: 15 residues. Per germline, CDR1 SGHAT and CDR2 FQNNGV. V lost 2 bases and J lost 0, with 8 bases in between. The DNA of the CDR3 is TGTGCCAGCAGCTTAACGGGGGCCTCTGGAAACACCATATATTTT. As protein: CASSLTGASGNTIYF.

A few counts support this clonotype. The CDR3 spells CASSLTRAYEQYF. The DNA for the CDR3 is TGCGCCAGCAGCTTGACACGGGCCTACGAGCAGTACTTC. The rearrangement uses TRBV5-1 and TRBJ2-7; D gene unclear. The CDR3 spans 13 residues. The germline CDR1 and CDR2 sequences are SGHRS and YFSETQ. With 1 base removed from V and 2 bases from J, the gap between germline ends came to 7 bases.

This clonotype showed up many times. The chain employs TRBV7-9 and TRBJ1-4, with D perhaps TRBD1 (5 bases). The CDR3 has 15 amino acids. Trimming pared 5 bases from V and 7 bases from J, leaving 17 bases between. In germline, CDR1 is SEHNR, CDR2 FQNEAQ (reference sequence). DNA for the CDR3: TGTGCCAGCAGCCAGCGGGACGCCCGGGTTGAAAAACTGTTTTTT. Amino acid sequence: CASSQRDARVEKLFF.

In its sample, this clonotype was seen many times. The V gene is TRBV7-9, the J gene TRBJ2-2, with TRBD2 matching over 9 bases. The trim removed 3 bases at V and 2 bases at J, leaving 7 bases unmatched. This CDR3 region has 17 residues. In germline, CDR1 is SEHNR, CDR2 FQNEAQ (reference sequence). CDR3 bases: TGTGCCAGCAGCTTGTCGGTAGCGGGGGAAAACACCGGGGAGCTGTTTTTT. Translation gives CASSLSVAGENTGELFF.

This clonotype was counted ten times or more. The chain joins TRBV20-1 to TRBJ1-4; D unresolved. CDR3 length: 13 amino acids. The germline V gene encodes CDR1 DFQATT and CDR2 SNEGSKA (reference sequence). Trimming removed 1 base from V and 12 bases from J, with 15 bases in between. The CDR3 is CSARVYSESELFF. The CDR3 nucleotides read TGCAGTGCTAGAGTTTATTCAGAGTCAGAACTGTTTTTT.

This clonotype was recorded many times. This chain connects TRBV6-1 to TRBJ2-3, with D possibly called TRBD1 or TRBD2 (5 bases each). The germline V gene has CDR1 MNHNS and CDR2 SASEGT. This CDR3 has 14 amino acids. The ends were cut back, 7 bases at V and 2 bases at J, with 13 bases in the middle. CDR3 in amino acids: CASTWDPLTDTQYF. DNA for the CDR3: TGTGCCAGCACTTGGGACCCGCTCACAGATACGCAGTATTTT.